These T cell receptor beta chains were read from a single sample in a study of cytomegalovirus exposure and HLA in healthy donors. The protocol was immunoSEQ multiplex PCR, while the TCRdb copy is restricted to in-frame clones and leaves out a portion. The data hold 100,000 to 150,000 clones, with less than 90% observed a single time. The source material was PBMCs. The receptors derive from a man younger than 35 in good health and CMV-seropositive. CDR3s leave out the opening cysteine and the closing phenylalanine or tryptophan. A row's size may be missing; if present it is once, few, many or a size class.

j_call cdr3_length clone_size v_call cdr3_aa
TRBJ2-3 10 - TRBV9 ASSGNTDTQY
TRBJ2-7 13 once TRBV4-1 ASSQDKGLGYEQY
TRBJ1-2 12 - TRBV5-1 ASSSSRDIYGYT
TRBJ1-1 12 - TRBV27 ASSPGTANTEAF
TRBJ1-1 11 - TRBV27 ASSFNRYSEAF
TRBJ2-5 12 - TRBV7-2 ASSVRQEKETQY
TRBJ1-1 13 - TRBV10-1 ASSPMRGANTEAF
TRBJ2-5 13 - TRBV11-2 ASSLGAGLQETQY
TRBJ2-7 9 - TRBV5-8 ASSQSYEQY
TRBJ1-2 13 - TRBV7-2 ASSFRLTGSGGYT
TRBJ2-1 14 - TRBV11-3 ASSSPAGSADNEQF
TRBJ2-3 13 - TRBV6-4 ASSENLGGADTQY
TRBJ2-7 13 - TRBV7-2 ASSLGPQASYEQY
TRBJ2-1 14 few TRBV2 ASSEAVGGVYNEQF
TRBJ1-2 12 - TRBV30 AWRTQVQNYGYT
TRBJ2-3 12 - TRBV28 ASSSPGATDTQY
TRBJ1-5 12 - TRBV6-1 ASSVTGGNQPQH
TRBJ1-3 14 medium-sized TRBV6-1 ASSEEPTVSGNTIY
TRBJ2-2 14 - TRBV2 ASSDSPGANTGELF
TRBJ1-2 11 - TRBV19 ASRKTGNYGYT
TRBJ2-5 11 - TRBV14 ASSQSQKETQY
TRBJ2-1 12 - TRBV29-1 SVDGGAIYNEQF
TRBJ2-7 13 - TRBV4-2 ASSQEVWEDDEHD
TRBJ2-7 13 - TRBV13 ASRRTSGISYEQY
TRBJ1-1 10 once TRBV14 ASSSGGVEAF
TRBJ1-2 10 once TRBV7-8 ASSLGTSGYT
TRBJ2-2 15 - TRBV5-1 ASRPPKGSLNTGELF
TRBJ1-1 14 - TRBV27 ASSLFATASNTEAF
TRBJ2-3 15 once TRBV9 ASSVATSRTPTDTQY
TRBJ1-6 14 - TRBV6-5 ASSYSGGMGGSPLH
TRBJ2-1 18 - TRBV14 ASSQDPTDRVSGGYNEQF
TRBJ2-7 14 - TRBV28 ASLRPTGTSSYEQY
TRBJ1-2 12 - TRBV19 ASSIDRGYYGYT
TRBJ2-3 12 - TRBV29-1 SVDQQEQADTQY
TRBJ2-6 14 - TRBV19 ASSIYEGAAANVLT
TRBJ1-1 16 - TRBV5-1 ASSSKKTLDRANTEAF
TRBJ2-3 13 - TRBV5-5 ASSLVGDFTDTQY
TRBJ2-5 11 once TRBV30 AWSLDYQGTQY
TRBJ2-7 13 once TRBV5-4 ASSPGGAATYEQY
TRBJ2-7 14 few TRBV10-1 ASSELEGQGKNEQY
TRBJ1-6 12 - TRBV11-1 ASSLTGPNSPLH
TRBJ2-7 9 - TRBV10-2 ASSDLYEQY
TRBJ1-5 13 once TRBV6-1 ASSMGARGDQPQH
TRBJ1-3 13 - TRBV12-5 ASGSGLVSGNTIY
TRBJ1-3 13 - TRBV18 ASSPLGVIRNTIY